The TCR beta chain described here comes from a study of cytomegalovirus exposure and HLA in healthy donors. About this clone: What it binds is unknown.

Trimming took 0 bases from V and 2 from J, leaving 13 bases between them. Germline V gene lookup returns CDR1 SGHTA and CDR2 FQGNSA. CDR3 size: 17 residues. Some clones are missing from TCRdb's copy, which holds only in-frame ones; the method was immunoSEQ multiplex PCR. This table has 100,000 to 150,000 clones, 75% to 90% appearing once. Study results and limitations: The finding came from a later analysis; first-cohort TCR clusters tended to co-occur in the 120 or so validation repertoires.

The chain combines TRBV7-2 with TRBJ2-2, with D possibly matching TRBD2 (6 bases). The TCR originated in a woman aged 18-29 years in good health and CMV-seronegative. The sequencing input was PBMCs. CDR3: CASSLAALARNTGELFF. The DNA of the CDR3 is TGTGCCAGCAGCTTAGCTGCGCTAGCGAGAAACACCGGGGAGCTGTTTTTT.